This T cell receptor beta chain was profiled in a study of blood T cells in healthy people across ages. Study-wide results and limits: Roughly linearly, TCR beta diversity per million T cells fell as age increased. The lack of PBMC sorting stopped any conclusive naive versus antigen-experienced comparison.

A second roughly 6 to 11 cycle PCR used barcoded and J-beta primers. Each cDNA molecule was tagged by a template-switch adaptor with 12 random nucleotides. TCRdb independently ran MiXCR on the 5' RACE reads; one entry per CDR3 protein. The table shows more than 1,400,000 distinct CDR3 sequences, with approximately 38% occurring only once. Total RNA, at least 5 micrograms per sample, was extracted from PBMCs. The V end lost 0 bases, the J end lost 2 bases, and 10 bases lay between the germline ends. This CDR3 has 15 residues. Germline V gene data show CDR1 as MGHRA and CDR2 as YSYEKL. This clonotype was recorded at least ten times. Its antigen is unknown.

The rearrangement uses TRBV4-1 and TRBJ1-2, with no clear D. Sample: blood. The clonotype was recovered from a woman aged 18 to 35 in good health. This CDR3 is CASSQDNTFNYGYTF. Written as DNA, the CDR3 is TGCGCCAGCAGCCAAGATAACACCTTCAACTATGGCTACACCTTC.